Below are 24 T cell receptor beta chains sequenced from a single sample in a study of T-cell memory formation after mild COVID-19. TCRdb processed the 5' RACE reads anew with MiXCR; each CDR3 protein has one entry. Found here are around 250,000 distinct CDR3 sequences, around 15% of them singletons; the top ten hold 20% to 25%. The sample taken for sequencing was PBMCs or a T cell subset sorted from them (not recorded which). These receptors all come from a man between 18 and 29 years old who had mild COVID-19 (a few samples of this study predate the infection). Cell type and time point are not known.

The chain combines TRBV14 with TRBJ2-7; D ambiguous. The CDR3 covers 17 residues. Per the germline V gene, CDR1 is SGHDN and CDR2 is FVKESK. Between the trimmed V and J ends, which lost 3 bases and 2 bases, there was a span of 20 bases. The CDR3 DNA follows: TGTGCCAGCAGCCACGAAATTGACCACCCGGCCCCCTACGAGCAGTACTTC. This codes for CASSHEIDHPAPYEQYF.

This clonotype came up a few times. The rearrangement links TRBV4-1 to TRBJ2-3; D is uncertain. The CDR3 is 20 residues long. V lost 2 bases to trimming and J lost 4 bases, with 28 bases between them. Germline V CDR1 and CDR2: MGHRA, YSYEKL. This CDR3 reads CASSQSFEGRTKAFADTQYF. In nucleotides, the CDR3 is TGCGCCAGCAGCCAAAGCTTCGAAGGCAGGACGAAAGCATTCGCAGATACGCAGTATTTT.

This clonotype was counted a few times. CDR3 in DNA: TGTGCCAGCAGCCAGGGAATGGTAGCCCAGCATTTT. Protein product: CASSQGMVAQHF. This chain links TRBV12-3 or TRBV12-4 with TRBJ1-5; TRBD1 might be the D (5 bases). CDR3 length equals 12 residues. V dropped 6 bases and J dropped 11 bases, with 14 bases sitting between them.

This clonotype has just a few counts. The rearrangement uses TRBV20-1 and TRBJ2-2; 10 positions match TRBD2. Trimming removed 2 bases from V and 7 bases from J; junction bases left unmatched: 7. This CDR3 comprises 15 residues. Germline CDR1 DFQATT, CDR2 SNEGSKA (reference sequence). This CDR3 reads CSARSPSGGGGELFF. The CDR3 region has the DNA TGCAGTGCTAGATCCCCTAGCGGGGGCGGCGGGGAGCTGTTTTTT.

This clonotype came up a few times. This sequence joins TRBV2 and TRBJ2-1; D is uncertain. Trimming took off 7 bases at V and 5 bases at J, with 15 bases between the two ends. Germline V gives CDR1 SNHLY, CDR2 FYNNEI. The CDR3 has 14 residues. Here the CDR3 reads CASNRRQTNNEQFF. The DNA of the CDR3 is TGTGCCAGCAATAGGCGCCAGACGAACAATGAGCAGTTCTTC.

The rearrangement links TRBV4-2 to TRBJ2-3; D might be TRBD2 (5 bases). Germline V CDR1 and CDR2: LGHNA, YNFKEQ. The ends were cut back, 4 bases at V and 4 bases at J, with 12 bases in the middle. This CDR3 spans 14 amino acids. This CDR3 is CASSRGGRADTQYF. The CDR3 nucleotides read TGTGCCAGCAGCCGAGGCGGGCGCGCAGATACGCAGTATTTT.

This clonotype has just a few counts. Mismatch with germline at one junction end may stem from a read error. CDR3 DNA sequence: TGTGCCGGCAGCGCCATGTGGGGGGAAGAGACCCAGTACTTC. It translates to CAGSAMWGEETQYF. V usage is TRBV7-9 and J usage is TRBJ2-5, with a weak D call TRBD2 (6 bases). The CDR3 loop spans 14 amino acids. Germline V gives CDR1 SEHNR, CDR2 FQNEAQ (reference sequence). Together with reference TRBV7-9 and TRBJ2-5, the CDR3 gives the full variable domain: DTGVSQNPRHKITKRGQNVTFRCDPISEHNRLYWYRQTLGQGPEFLTYFQNEAQLEKSRLLSDRFSAERPKGSFSTLEIQRTEQGDSAMYLCAGSAMWGEETQYFGPGTRLLVL.

V is TRBV7-2 and J is TRBJ1-4; tentative D call: TRBD1 (5 bases). CDR3 size: 16 residues. The V end lost 1 base, the J end lost 8 bases, and 17 bases lay between the germline ends. CDR1 is SGHTA, CDR2 FQGNSA, per germline. CDR3 residues: CASSLGGAGPGEKLFF. The CDR3 DNA follows: TGTGCCAGCAGCTTAGGGGGTGCGGGGCCAGGAGAAAAACTGTTTTTT.

CDR3 loop: CASSQAGSGAGEQYF. CDR3 sequence (DNA): TGTGCCAGCAGCCAAGCGGGTAGCGGGGCGGGAGAGCAGTACTTC. This rearrangement joins TRBV3-1 to TRBJ2-7; 8 nucleotides align to TRBD2. CDR1 LGHDT and CDR2 YNNKEL come from the germline V gene (reference sequence). The V gene end was trimmed by 1 base and the J gene end by 7 bases; junction bases not matched to a gene: 9. The CDR3 is made up of 15 amino acids.

This clonotype was seen a handful of times. The chain joins TRBV5-5 to TRBJ2-7; D may be TRBD2 (6 bases). V was pared by 0 bases and J by 1 base, with 20 bases between. The germline gives CDR1 SGHKS, CDR2 YYEKEE (reference sequence). CDR3 length: 18 residues. This CDR3 is CASSLVGGGAHHSYEQYV. The CDR3 nucleotides are TGTGCCAGCAGCTTGGTAGGCGGCGGGGCACATCATTCCTACGAGCAGTACGTC.

This clonotype occurred a few times. The rearrangement joins TRBV4-3 to TRBJ2-3, with 9 bases fitting TRBD2. This CDR3 is 17 amino acids long. CDR1 LGHNA and CDR2 YSLEER come from the germline V gene. V dropped 1 base and J dropped 2; count of bases not matched to a gene: 7. The chain's CDR3 is CASSQAPSGGTTDTQYF. The CDR3 nucleotides are TGCGCCAGCAGCCAAGCGCCCAGCGGGGGGACCACAGATACGCAGTATTTT.

This clonotype was detected once. The chain combines TRBV4-3 with TRBJ2-4; TRBD2 matches at 9 bases. The CDR3 covers 16 residues. In germline, CDR1 is LGHNA, CDR2 YSLEER. With V trimmed by 1 base and J by 8 bases, 9 bases remained unmatched. The CDR3 DNA follows: TGCGCCAGCAGCCAAGGGCATAGCGGGAGAGGGGACATTCAGTACTTC. This encodes CASSQGHSGRGDIQYF.

This clonotype showed up many times. J is TRBJ1-1 and V is TRBV7-9; D is unclear. The V gene lost 5 bases and the J gene lost 0 bases, with 13 bases spanning the gap. From germline, CDR1 is SEHNR and CDR2 FQNEAQ (reference sequence). CDR3 length equals 15 residues. In nucleotides, the CDR3 is TGTGCCAGCAGCCCCGAAGCGTTCATGAACACTGAAGCTTTCTTT. It specifies CASSPEAFMNTEAFF.

This clonotype has a handful of counts. The chain carries TRBV10-3 and TRBJ1-2; TRBD1 matches 8 bases. Losses at the gene ends were 7 bases for V and 7 bases for J; bases not matched to a gene: 8. Germline loops: CDR1 ENHRY, CDR2 SYGVKD. The CDR3 is 13 residues long. In DNA form, the CDR3 reads TGTGCCATCACGGACAGGGCTGATGCTGGCTACACCTTC. Protein product: CAITDRADAGYTF.

This clonotype was counted ten times or more. This chain joins TRBV20-1 and TRBJ2-1; 10 positions match TRBD2. J was trimmed by 6 bases and V by 0 bases; bases with no gene match: 5. Germline CDR1 DFQATT, CDR2 SNEGSKA (reference sequence). This CDR3 region has 15 residues. The DNA of the CDR3 is TGCAGTGCTAGAGATCAGAGCGGGGGGGCCAATGAGCAGTTCTTC. It specifies CSARDQSGGANEQFF.

The chain recombines TRBV28 with TRBJ1-2, with a tentative D call TRBD1 (6 bases). This CDR3 region has 13 residues. V gave up 5 bases and J gave up 8 bases, with 15 bases separating them. CDR1 MDHEN and CDR2 SYDVKM come from the germline V gene. The CDR3 sequence: CASSPDRRRGYTF. CDR3 nucleotides: TGTGCCAGCAGTCCCGACAGGCGGCGGGGCTACACCTTC.

This chain links TRBV7-9 with TRBJ1-6; 7 bases are shared with TRBD1. The CDR3 spans 14 residues. V was pared by 3 bases and J by 6 bases, with 2 bases of the junction left unmatched. Germline CDR1 reads SEHNR; CDR2 reads FQNEAQ (reference sequence). CDR3 protein: CASSFAGGNSPLHF. The CDR3 nucleotides read TGTGCCAGCAGCTTCGCAGGGGGTAATTCACCCCTCCACTTT.

The chain joins TRBV28 to TRBJ1-2; D ambiguous. Germline V lookup: CDR1 MDHEN, CDR2 SYDVKM. This CDR3 has 17 amino acids. Between the trimmed V and J ends, which lost 7 bases and 5 bases, there was a span of 26 bases. This chain's CDR3 is CASNIPAGGGRKYGYTF. The CDR3 DNA is TGTGCCAGCAACATTCCGGCTGGAGGAGGGCGGAAGTATGGCTACACCTTC.

The gene calls are TRBV12-3 or TRBV12-4 and TRBJ2-3; tentatively, D is TRBD2 (5 bases). V was trimmed by 7 bases and J by 2 bases, leaving 13 bases between them. The CDR3 has 14 residues. The CDR3 reads CASIPRGFTDTQYF. In nucleotides, the CDR3 is TGTGCCAGCATCCCGAGAGGGTTCACAGATACGCAGTATTTT.

This clonotype was observed a handful of times. The chain uses TRBV5-1 and TRBJ1-1, with D possibly TRBD1 on 5 matching bases. V lost 4 bases and J 4 bases, leaving 17 bases between the germline ends. The CDR3 is 15 residues long. The V gene's germline CDR1 is SGHRS and CDR2 YFSETQ. The CDR3 DNA sequence: TGCGCCAGCAGCCTCGGGGACGCCGCTCCCACTGAAGCTTTCTTT. Amino acids: CASSLGDAAPTEAFF.

This clonotype appeared a few times. The chain combines TRBV7-2 with TRBJ2-1; TRBD1 matches 11 bases. This CDR3 is built from 17 residues. V lost 3 bases and J lost 9; bases outside the gene matches: 13. Germline CDR1 and CDR2: SGHTA and FQGNSA. The CDR3 nucleotides are TGTGCCAGCAGCTTTCCCCCGGGACAGGGGGAATTTGGTGAGCAGTTCTTC. It encodes CASSFPPGQGEFGEQFF.

This clonotype came up a few times. The rearrangement joins TRBV4-2 to TRBJ2-3; TRBD2 matches at 9 bases. The CDR3 contains 15 residues. V trimming: 5 bases; J trimming: 4 bases; junction bases outside the gene matches: 7. From germline, CDR1 is LGHNA and CDR2 YNFKEQ. CDR3 residues: CASSKPSGEADTQYF. CDR3 coding DNA: TGTGCCAGCAGCAAACCTAGCGGGGAAGCAGATACGCAGTATTTT.

The sample holds many counts of this clonotype. In DNA, the CDR3 is TGCGCCAGCACCCCCGGGACTCCTTCCTACAATGAGCAGTTCTTC. It translates to CASTPGTPSYNEQFF. The chain is built from TRBV5-1 and TRBJ2-1, with D perhaps TRBD2 (6 bases). Germline V gene data show CDR1 as SGHRS and CDR2 as YFSETQ. The ends were cut back, 6 bases at V and 1 base at J, with 14 bases in the middle. There are 15 residues in the CDR3.

The CDR3 sequence is CASSQETDGTTYEQYV. CDR3 in DNA: TGCGCCAGCAGCCAAGAAACCGACGGTACTACCTACGAGCAGTACGTC. The V call is TRBV4-3, the J call TRBJ2-7; D unresolved. The ends were cut back, 0 bases at V and 2 bases at J, with 14 bases in the middle. This CDR3 comprises 16 residues. In germline, CDR1 is LGHNA, CDR2 YSLEER.